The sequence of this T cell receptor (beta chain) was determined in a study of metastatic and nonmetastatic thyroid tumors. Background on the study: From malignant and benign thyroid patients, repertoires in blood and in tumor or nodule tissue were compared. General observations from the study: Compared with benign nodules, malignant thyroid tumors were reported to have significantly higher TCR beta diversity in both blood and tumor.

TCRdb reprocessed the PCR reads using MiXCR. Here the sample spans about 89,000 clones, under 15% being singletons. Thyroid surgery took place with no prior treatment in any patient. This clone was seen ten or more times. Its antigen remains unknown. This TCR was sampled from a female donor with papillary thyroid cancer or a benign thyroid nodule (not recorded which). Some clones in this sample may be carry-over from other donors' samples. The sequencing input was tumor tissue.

CDR3 coding DNA: TGTGCCAGTACCGCCGGTGTTACTAGCGATGAGCAGTTCTTC. Protein product: CASTAGVTSDEQFF. The V and J genes are TRBV19 and TRBJ2-1, with 7 bases that match TRBD2. Per germline, CDR1 LNHDA and CDR2 SQIVND (reference sequence). The CDR3 is 14 residues long. Losses at the gene ends were 7 bases for V and 8 bases for J; bases not matched to a gene: 11.